The clone carrying this T cell receptor beta chain came up a few times. Its antigen is as yet unknown. These data belong to a study of CD8 T cells in ankylosing spondylitis. Study-wide results and limits: About 8 highly homologous variants made up a TCR beta motif, and this motif appeared characteristic of ankylosing spondylitis blood. Previous work reported some of these motif variants in the synovial fluid and blood of reactive arthritis. Reportedly, significant enrichment of disease-linked clones occurred in matched ankylosing spondylitis synovial fluid.

TCRdb reanalysed the 5' RACE reads using MiXCR and keeps one entry per CDR3 protein. The sample has approximately 350,000 distinct CDR3 sequences, over 12% seen once. This CDR3 has 16 residues. CDR1 and CDR2 from the germline V gene are SGHDN and FVKESK. V lost 1 base to trimming and J lost 1 base, with 13 bases between them. The sequence was obtained from a male donor with ankylosing spondylitis or in good health (not recorded which). Sequencing used blood, either unsorted or a sorted T cell fraction (not recorded which). The rearrangement uses TRBV14 and TRBJ1-1; tentatively, D is TRBD1 (5 bases). The CDR3 DNA sequence: TGTGCCAGCAGCCAAGGGAGGGGATGGAGGAACACTGAAGCTTTCTTT. This sequence encodes CASSQGRGWRNTEAFF.